This T cell receptor (beta chain) was captured by sequencing in a study of T cells expressing NK-cell markers. The study, taken as a whole, reports: About 6 donors had dominant NKG2C+ clonotypes that comprised about 1.0-7.5% of their CD8+ T cells.

Regarding this clonotype: Antigen specificity is unknown.

Libraries used 5'RACE template switching adding universal primer site and UMIs. Each CDR3 protein gets one entry in TCRdb, which reprocessed the 5' RACE reads and gives no DNA. Recorded here are approximately 440,000 distinct CDR3 sequences; the top ten clones represent approximately 1.4%. Sequences were obtained from blood T cells: a sorted CD56 or NKG2C T cell subset, CD4+ or CD8+ T cells, or bulk PBMC T cells (not recorded which). The sequence derives from a woman aged 45-65 years in good health.

CDR3 residues: CASSIGERGTEAFF. The genes are TRBV19 and TRBJ1-1; no DNA is available, so the TRBD1 call from TCRdb remains unchecked. The CDR3 extends over 14 amino acids. The germline V gene encodes CDR1 LNHDA and CDR2 SQIVND (reference sequence). The complete variable domain, with remaining parts taken from reference TRBV19 and TRBJ1-1, reads DGGITQSPKYLFRKEGQNVTLSCEQNLNHDAMYWYRQDPGQGLRLIYYSQIVNDFQKGDIAEGYSVSREKKESFPLTVTSAQKNPTAFYLCASSIGERGTEAFFGQGTRLTVV.